These T cell receptor beta chains were read from a single sample in a study of blood T cell repertoires in COVID-19. Measured with immunoSEQ multiplex PCR; TCRdb has only the in-frame clones, and not every one. The table has roughly 120,000 clones, more than 75% seen once. The sequenced sample consisted of peripheral blood. The receptors originated from a man in his forties or fifties with active COVID-19. CDR3s include the opening cysteine and the closing phenylalanine or tryptophan. The D gene is left open where the match is weak. Clone size appears in some rows only: once, few, many, or a class for an expanded clone.

cdr3_nt: TGTGCCAGCAGCCGTTCAGGGGACAGGTACGAGCAGTACTTC
cdr3_aa: CASSRSGDRYEQYF
d_call: TRBD1
clone_size: .
v_call: TRBV6-5
j_call: TRBJ2-7

cdr3_nt: TGTGCCACGAGACCCCGGGACACAAGCACAGATACGCAGTATTTT
cdr3_aa: CATRPRDTSTDTQYF
d_call: .
clone_size: .
v_call: TRBV24-1
j_call: TRBJ2-3

cdr3_nt: TGTGCCAGCAGTTTACAGTTGAACACTGAAGCTTTCTTT
cdr3_aa: CASSLQLNTEAFF
d_call: .
clone_size: .
v_call: TRBV12-3/TRBV12-4
j_call: TRBJ1-1

cdr3_nt: TGTGCCAGCGAGGGGGAGCGCTCGCCCCTCCACTTT
cdr3_aa: CASEGERSPLHF
d_call: .
clone_size: .
v_call: TRBV7-9
j_call: TRBJ1-6

cdr3_nt: TGTGCCAGCAGTTACGGGTTAACCGGGGAGCTGTTTTTT
cdr3_aa: CASSYGLTGELFF
d_call: .
clone_size: .
v_call: TRBV12-3/TRBV12-4
j_call: TRBJ2-2

cdr3_nt: TGCGCCAGCAGCCAATCGGGAGGGAGCACAGATACGCAGTATTTT
cdr3_aa: CASSQSGGSTDTQYF
d_call: TRBD2
clone_size: .
v_call: TRBV5-1
j_call: TRBJ2-3

cdr3_nt: TGCGCCAGCAGCTGGGCGAACCCAGATACAGATACGCAGTATTTT
cdr3_aa: CASSWANPDTDTQYF
d_call: .
clone_size: .
v_call: TRBV5-1
j_call: TRBJ2-3

cdr3_nt: TGTGCCAGTAGTGGAGCGGGGGGTCGCACAGATACGCAGTATTTT
cdr3_aa: CASSGAGGRTDTQYF
d_call: TRBD2
clone_size: .
v_call: TRBV19
j_call: TRBJ2-3

cdr3_nt: TGTGCCAGCAGTACCAGCGGGAGGGCCGGAAATGAGCAGTTCTTC
cdr3_aa: CASSTSGRAGNEQFF
d_call: TRBD2
clone_size: .
v_call: TRBV2
j_call: TRBJ2-1

cdr3_nt: TGTGCCAGCAGTGGGGGGACAGGTTCCTATGGCTACACCTTC
cdr3_aa: CASSGGTGSYGYTF
d_call: TRBD1
clone_size: .
v_call: TRBV2
j_call: TRBJ1-2

cdr3_nt: TGTGCCAGTAGGGAACACAGGGGCCCGAACACTGAAGCTTTCTTT
cdr3_aa: CASREHRGPNTEAFF
d_call: TRBD1
clone_size: once
v_call: TRBV19
j_call: TRBJ1-1

cdr3_nt: TGTGCCAGCAGCTTAGTCCCCCCAGGGGGGAACACTGAAGCTTTCTTT
cdr3_aa: CASSLVPPGGNTEAFF
d_call: TRBD1
clone_size: .
v_call: TRBV11-2
j_call: TRBJ1-1

cdr3_nt: TGTGCCATCTCTTCGACAGGATTCAATCAGCCCCAGCATTTT
cdr3_aa: CAISSTGFNQPQHF
d_call: .
clone_size: .
v_call: TRBV6-5
j_call: TRBJ1-5

cdr3_nt: TGCAGCGTGAGCACTAGCGGTAGCACAGATACGCAGTATTTT
cdr3_aa: CSVSTSGSTDTQYF
d_call: TRBD2
clone_size: .
v_call: TRBV29-1
j_call: TRBJ2-3

cdr3_nt: TGTGCCAGTAGTGCGACAGGGGTTTACGGCTACACCTTC
cdr3_aa: CASSATGVYGYTF
d_call: TRBD1
clone_size: .
v_call: TRBV19
j_call: TRBJ1-2

cdr3_nt: TGTGCCAGCGGAGAGGGTGAAGCTTTCTTT
cdr3_aa: CASGEGEAFF
d_call: .
clone_size: few
v_call: TRBV2
j_call: TRBJ1-1

cdr3_nt: TGTGCCAGCAGTGGGGGACTAGCGGGGTTATACAATGAGCAGTTCTTC
cdr3_aa: CASSGGLAGLYNEQFF
d_call: TRBD2
clone_size: few
v_call: TRBV6-2/TRBV6-3
j_call: TRBJ2-1

cdr3_nt: TGTGCCAGTAGTATATATAGCCCAGCGAACTATGGCTACACCTTC
cdr3_aa: CASSIYSPANYGYTF
d_call: .
clone_size: .
v_call: TRBV19
j_call: TRBJ1-2

cdr3_nt: TGCAGCGTTGAAGAACTAGCGGGAGCCGGGGAGCTGTTTTTT
cdr3_aa: CSVEELAGAGELFF
d_call: TRBD2
clone_size: few
v_call: TRBV29-1
j_call: TRBJ2-2

cdr3_nt: TGCGCCAGCAGCTTTATGAGCGGGGCCAGTCTCAATGAGCAGTTCTTC
cdr3_aa: CASSFMSGASLNEQFF
d_call: TRBD2
clone_size: .
v_call: TRBV5-1
j_call: TRBJ2-1

cdr3_nt: TGTGCCAGCAGTGAAGACGATTGGGGCTTCTCTGGAAACACCATATATTTT
cdr3_aa: CASSEDDWGFSGNTIYF
d_call: .
clone_size: .
v_call: TRBV6-1
j_call: TRBJ1-3

cdr3_nt: TGTGCCAGCAGTTTAAGGGGTCTACGGAATGAAAAACTGTTTTTT
cdr3_aa: CASSLRGLRNEKLFF
d_call: .
clone_size: once
v_call: TRBV27
j_call: TRBJ1-4

cdr3_nt: TGTGCCAGCAGTTTGTCAGGGCGCCAAGGGGGCACCGGGGAGCTGTTTTTT
cdr3_aa: CASSLSGRQGGTGELFF
d_call: .
clone_size: .
v_call: TRBV27
j_call: TRBJ2-2

cdr3_nt: TGTGCCAGCAGCTTACTTACTAGCGGCCTAGGAGATACGCAGTATTTT
cdr3_aa: CASSLLTSGLGDTQYF
d_call: TRBD2
clone_size: .
v_call: TRBV11-2
j_call: TRBJ2-3

cdr3_nt: TGTGCCAGCTCACGACAGGGACAAGAGACCCAGTACTTC
cdr3_aa: CASSRQGQETQYF
d_call: TRBD1
clone_size: .
v_call: TRBV18
j_call: TRBJ2-5

cdr3_nt: TGCGCCAGCAGTCCAGCGGGAGGGAATGAGCAGTTCTTC
cdr3_aa: CASSPAGGNEQFF
d_call: TRBD2
clone_size: .
v_call: TRBV5-1
j_call: TRBJ2-1

cdr3_nt: TGTGCCAGCAGCCCTCGTGGCCAGGGCTCCTACAATGAGCAGTTCTTC
cdr3_aa: CASSPRGQGSYNEQFF
d_call: .
clone_size: .
v_call: TRBV5-4
j_call: TRBJ2-1

cdr3_nt: TGTGCCAGCTCACCACCGAGCCAAGCGGGAATAGGGTTCTTC
cdr3_aa: CASSPPSQAGIGFF
d_call: TRBD2
clone_size: .
v_call: TRBV18
j_call: TRBJ2-1

cdr3_nt: TGTGCCAGCAGCCACTCGACAGGGCTGGAGTACTATGGCTACACCTTC
cdr3_aa: CASSHSTGLEYYGYTF
d_call: TRBD1
clone_size: once
v_call: TRBV3-1/TRBV3-2
j_call: TRBJ1-2

cdr3_nt: TGTGCCAGCAGCGTCACAGGGGTGCCGAGTGGCTACACCTTC
cdr3_aa: CASSVTGVPSGYTF
d_call: TRBD1
clone_size: once
v_call: TRBV9
j_call: TRBJ1-2

cdr3_nt: TGTGCCAGTGGGACTAGCGGGACCGGGGAGCTGTTTTTT
cdr3_aa: CASGTSGTGELFF
d_call: TRBD2
clone_size: .
v_call: TRBV28
j_call: TRBJ2-2

cdr3_nt: TGCAGCGTTGAGTCCAGCGGGGGGGCCACAGATACGCAGTATTTT
cdr3_aa: CSVESSGGATDTQYF
d_call: TRBD2
clone_size: .
v_call: TRBV29-1
j_call: TRBJ2-3

cdr3_nt: TGCAGCGTTGATAGGTTCCCGACAGCCAACACTGAAGCTTTCTTT
cdr3_aa: CSVDRFPTANTEAFF
d_call: .
clone_size: .
v_call: TRBV29-1
j_call: TRBJ1-1